This is a list of T cell receptor beta chains from one sample in a study of blood T cell repertoires in COVID-19. The protocol was immunoSEQ multiplex PCR, while the TCRdb copy is restricted to in-frame clones and leaves out a portion. Of fewer than 500,000 clones in the sample, approximately 80% were seen once. The sample taken for sequencing was peripheral blood. The receptor source for this set is a human donor with acute or convalescent COVID-19. The donor label of this sample is uncertain. Both conserved end residues are part of each CDR3. A D gene is named only where the DNA matches it firmly. Expanded clones get a size class; other rows say once, few or many, or leave the size out.

TRBV6-6	-	TRBJ2-5	-	TGTGCCAGCAGCGCCCCGGGACTCCGGTCCCAGACCCAGTACTTC	CASSAPGLRSQTQYF
TRBV28	-	TRBJ2-7	-	TGTGCCAGCAGTTTACGCCCAGTCGAGCAGTACTTC	CASSLRPVEQYF
TRBV5-1	-	TRBJ1-1	-	TGCGCCAGCAGCTTTGGTCTGCCACAACCCACTGAAGCTTTCTTT	CASSFGLPQPTEAFF
TRBV18	TRBD2	TRBJ2-5	-	TGTGCCAGCTCACCGAGCGGGATAAAAGAGACCCAGTACTTC	CASSPSGIKETQYF
TRBV27	TRBD1	TRBJ1-2	-	TGTGCCAGCAGTTCTCCGGGACAGGGGCACTATGGCTACACCTTC	CASSSPGQGHYGYTF
TRBV4-1	TRBD1	TRBJ1-1	-	TGCGCCAGCAGCCCACAGACAGGGGGAGTCGACACTGAAGCTTTCTTT	CASSPQTGGVDTEAFF
TRBV28	TRBD1	TRBJ2-7	-	TGTGCCAGCAGTTCGACAGGGTTACGCGAGCAGTACTTC	CASSSTGLREQYF
TRBV10-1	-	TRBJ2-1	once	TGCGCCAGCAGTGAGTCGACTCTAGTGGCTCTCAATGAGCAGTTCTTC	CASSESTLVALNEQFF
TRBV6-5	TRBD1	TRBJ2-7	-	TGTGCCAGCAGTTACTCTCGGGACAGGGGATACGAGCAGTACTTC	CASSYSRDRGYEQYF
TRBV3-1/TRBV3-2	TRBD2	TRBJ2-1	-	TGTGCCAGCAGCCAAGTGAGGACTAGCGGGAATGAGCAGTTCTTC	CASSQVRTSGNEQFF
TRBV5-1	TRBD1	TRBJ2-5	-	TGCGCCAGCAGCTTATACAGGGGTGAAGAGACCCAGTACTTC	CASSLYRGEETQYF
TRBV2	-	TRBJ1-2	-	TGTGCCAGCAGGGGGGGTGGTGGAGGCTATGGCTACACCTTC	CASRGGGGGYGYTF
TRBV3-1/TRBV3-2	TRBD1	TRBJ2-5	-	TGTGCCAGCAGCTCCCGGGACAGGGGTCAAGAGACCCAGTACTTC	CASSSRDRGQETQYF
TRBV5-1	-	TRBJ2-2	-	TGCGCCAGCAGCTTGGCCGTTAGCGGGAACACCGGGGAGCTGTTTTTT	CASSLAVSGNTGELFF
TRBV6-5	TRBD1	TRBJ1-1	-	TGTGCCAGCAGTTACGACAGGGGATCGAGGTTGGCTTTCTTT	CASSYDRGSRLAFF
TRBV6-5	-	TRBJ1-4	-	TGTGCCAGCATCCCAGGGTCAACTAATGAAAAACTGTTTTTT	CASIPGSTNEKLFF
TRBV4-2	-	TRBJ2-1	once	TGTGCCAGCAGCCAAGCCGGGAAGTACAATGAGCAGTTCTTC	CASSQAGKYNEQFF